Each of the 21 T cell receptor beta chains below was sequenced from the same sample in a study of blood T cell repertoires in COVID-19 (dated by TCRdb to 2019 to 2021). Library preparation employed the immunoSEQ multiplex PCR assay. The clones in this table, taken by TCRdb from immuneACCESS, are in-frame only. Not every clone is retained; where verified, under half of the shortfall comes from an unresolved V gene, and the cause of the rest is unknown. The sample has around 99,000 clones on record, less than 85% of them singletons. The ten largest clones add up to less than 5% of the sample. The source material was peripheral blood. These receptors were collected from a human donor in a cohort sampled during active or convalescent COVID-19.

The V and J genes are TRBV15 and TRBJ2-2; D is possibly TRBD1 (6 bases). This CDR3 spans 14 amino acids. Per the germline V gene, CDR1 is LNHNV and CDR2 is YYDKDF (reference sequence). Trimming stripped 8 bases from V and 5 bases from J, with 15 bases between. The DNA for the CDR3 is TGTGCCACCGGGCATCGGACAGCAACCGGGGAGCTGTTTTTT. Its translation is CATGHRTATGELFF.

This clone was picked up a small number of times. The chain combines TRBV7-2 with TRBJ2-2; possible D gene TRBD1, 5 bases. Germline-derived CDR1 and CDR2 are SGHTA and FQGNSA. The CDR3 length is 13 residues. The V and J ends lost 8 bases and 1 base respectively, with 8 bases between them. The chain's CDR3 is CASGARNTGELFF. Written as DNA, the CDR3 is TGTGCCAGCGGGGCTAGGAACACCGGGGAGCTGTTTTTT.

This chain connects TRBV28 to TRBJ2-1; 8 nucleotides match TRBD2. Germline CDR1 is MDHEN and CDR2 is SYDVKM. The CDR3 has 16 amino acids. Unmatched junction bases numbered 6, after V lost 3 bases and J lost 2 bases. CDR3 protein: CASSFWVSGTYNEQFF. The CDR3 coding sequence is TGTGCCAGCAGTTTCTGGGTTAGCGGGACCTACAATGAGCAGTTCTTC.

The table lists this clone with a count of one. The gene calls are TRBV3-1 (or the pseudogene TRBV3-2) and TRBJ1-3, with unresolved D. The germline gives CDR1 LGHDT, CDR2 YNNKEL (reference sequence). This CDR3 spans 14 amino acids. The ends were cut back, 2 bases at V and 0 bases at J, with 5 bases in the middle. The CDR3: CASSQRSSGNTIYF. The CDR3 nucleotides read TGTGCCAGCAGCCAAAGGAGCTCTGGAAACACCATATATTTT.

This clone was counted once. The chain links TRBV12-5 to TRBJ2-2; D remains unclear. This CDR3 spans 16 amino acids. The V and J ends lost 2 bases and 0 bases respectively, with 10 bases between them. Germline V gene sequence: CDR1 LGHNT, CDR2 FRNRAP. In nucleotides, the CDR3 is TGTGCTAGTGGTTTGTACAGAACCACGAACACCGGGGAGCTGTTTTTT. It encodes CASGLYRTTNTGELFF.

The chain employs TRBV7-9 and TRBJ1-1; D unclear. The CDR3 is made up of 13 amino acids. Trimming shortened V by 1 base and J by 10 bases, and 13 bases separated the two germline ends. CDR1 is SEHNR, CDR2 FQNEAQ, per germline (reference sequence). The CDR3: CASSLEFQEAAFF. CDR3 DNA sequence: TGTGCCAGCAGCTTAGAGTTCCAGGAGGCAGCTTTCTTT.

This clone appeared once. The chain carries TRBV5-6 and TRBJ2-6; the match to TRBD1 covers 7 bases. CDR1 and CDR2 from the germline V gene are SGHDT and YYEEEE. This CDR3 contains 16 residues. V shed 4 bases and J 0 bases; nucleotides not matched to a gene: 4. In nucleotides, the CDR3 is TGTGCCAGCAGCCCACAGGGGTTCTCTGGGGCCAACGTCCTGACTTTC. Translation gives CASSPQGFSGANVLTF.

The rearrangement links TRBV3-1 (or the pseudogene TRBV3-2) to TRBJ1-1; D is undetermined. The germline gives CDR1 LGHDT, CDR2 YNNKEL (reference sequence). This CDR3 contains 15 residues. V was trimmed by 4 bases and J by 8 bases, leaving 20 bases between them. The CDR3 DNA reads TGTGCCAGCAGCCTCCGAAGGGTTACCGGGAACGAAGCTTTCTTT. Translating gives CASSLRRVTGNEAFF.

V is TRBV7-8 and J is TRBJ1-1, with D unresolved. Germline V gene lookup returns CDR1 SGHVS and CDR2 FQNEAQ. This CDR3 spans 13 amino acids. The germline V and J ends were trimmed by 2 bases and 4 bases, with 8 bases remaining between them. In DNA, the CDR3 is TGTGCCAGCAGCTTACTGGTGAGCACTGAAGCTTTCTTT. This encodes CASSLLVSTEAFF.

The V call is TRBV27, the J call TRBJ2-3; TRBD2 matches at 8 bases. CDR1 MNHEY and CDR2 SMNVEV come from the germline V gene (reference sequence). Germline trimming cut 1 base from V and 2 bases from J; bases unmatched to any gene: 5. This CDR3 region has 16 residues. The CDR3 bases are TGTGCCAGCAGTTTATGGGCTAGCGGGTTCACAGATACGCAGTATTTT. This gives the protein CASSLWASGFTDTQYF.

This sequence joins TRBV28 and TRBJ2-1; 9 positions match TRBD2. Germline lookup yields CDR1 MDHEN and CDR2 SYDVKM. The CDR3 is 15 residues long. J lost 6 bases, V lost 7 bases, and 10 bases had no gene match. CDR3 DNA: TGTGCCAGCATTGGGGCGGGAGGGCCATCCAATGAGCAGTTCTTC. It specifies CASIGAGGPSNEQFF.

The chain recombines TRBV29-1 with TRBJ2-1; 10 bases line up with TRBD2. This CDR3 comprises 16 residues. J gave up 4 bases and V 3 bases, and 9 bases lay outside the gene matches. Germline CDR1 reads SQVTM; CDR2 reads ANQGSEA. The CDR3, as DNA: TGCAGCGTTGAGGTCTCGTGGACTAGCGGATACAATGAGCAGTTCTTC. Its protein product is CSVEVSWTSGYNEQFF.

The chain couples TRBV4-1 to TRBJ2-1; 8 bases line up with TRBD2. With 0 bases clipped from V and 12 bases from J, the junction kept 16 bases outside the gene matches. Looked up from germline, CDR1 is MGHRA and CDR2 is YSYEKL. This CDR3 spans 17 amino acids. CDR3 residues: CASSQEFSRGGALSQFF. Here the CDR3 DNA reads TGCGCCAGCAGCCAAGAATTCTCCCGGGGGGGGGCGTTGTCGCAGTTCTTC.

In DNA form, the CDR3 reads TGCGCCAGCAGCCCCCCCAGGGTGTCTGGAAACACCATATATTTT. It specifies CASSPPRVSGNTIYF. This chain links TRBV4-1 with TRBJ1-3, with TRBD1 as a possible D gene (5 bases). Trimming cost V 4 bases and J 1 base, with 11 bases left between them. Germline values: CDR1 MGHRA, CDR2 YSYEKL. There are 15 residues in the CDR3.

The CDR3 nucleotides are TGCGCCAGCAGCTTGGGGCCGGGACAGGGGGTCGGAGATACGCAGTATTTT. This sequence encodes CASSLGPGQGVGDTQYF. This chain links TRBV5-1 with TRBJ2-3, with 11 bases aligning to TRBD1. From germline, CDR1 is SGHRS and CDR2 YFSETQ. The CDR3 has 17 residues. The V gene end was trimmed by 0 bases and the J gene end by 5 bases; junction bases not matched to a gene: 8.

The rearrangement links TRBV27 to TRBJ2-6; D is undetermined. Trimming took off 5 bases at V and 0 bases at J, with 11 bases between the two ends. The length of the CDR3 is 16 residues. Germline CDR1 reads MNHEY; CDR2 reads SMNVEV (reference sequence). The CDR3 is CASSLTGNSGANVLTF. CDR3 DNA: TGTGCCAGCAGTCTGACGGGTAACTCTGGGGCCAACGTCCTGACTTTC.

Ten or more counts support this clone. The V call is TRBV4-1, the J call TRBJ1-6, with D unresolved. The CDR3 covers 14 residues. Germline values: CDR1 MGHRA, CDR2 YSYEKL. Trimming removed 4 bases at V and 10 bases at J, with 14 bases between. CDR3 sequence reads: CASSPTAGNSPLHF. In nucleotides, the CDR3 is TGCGCCAGCAGCCCCACGGCGGGGAACTCACCCCTCCACTTT.

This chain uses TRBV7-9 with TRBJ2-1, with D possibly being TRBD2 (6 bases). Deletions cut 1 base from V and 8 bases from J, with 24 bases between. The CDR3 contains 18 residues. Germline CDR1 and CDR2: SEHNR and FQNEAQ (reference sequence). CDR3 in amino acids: CASSLVVVYGGNRDEQFF. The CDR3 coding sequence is TGTGCCAGCAGCTTAGTTGTTGTATACGGGGGAAATCGCGATGAGCAGTTCTTC.

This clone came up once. CDR3 sequence (DNA): TGTGCCAGCAGCTCAACTAGCGGCTCCTACAATGAGCAGTTCTTC. Its protein product is CASSSTSGSYNEQFF. The chain joins TRBV7-3 to TRBJ2-1, with TRBD2 identical over 8 bases. Germline lookup yields CDR1 SGHTA and CDR2 FQGTGA. The CDR3 runs 15 residues. V dropped 4 bases and J dropped 0; count of bases not matched to a gene: 2.

This CDR3 reads CASTRGLAGAFLYYEQYF. CDR3 sequence (DNA): TGTGCCAGCACCCGGGGTCTAGCGGGGGCCTTTTTGTACTACGAGCAGTACTTC. The chain carries TRBV28 and TRBJ2-7; 10 bases match TRBD2. This CDR3 is 18 amino acids long. The J segment lost 3 bases and the V segment lost 7 bases, leaving 18 bases of the junction unmatched. Germline V gives CDR1 MDHEN, CDR2 SYDVKM.

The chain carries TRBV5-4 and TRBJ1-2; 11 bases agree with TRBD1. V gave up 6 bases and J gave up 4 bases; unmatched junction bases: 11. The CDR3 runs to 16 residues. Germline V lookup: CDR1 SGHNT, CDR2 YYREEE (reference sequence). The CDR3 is CASKAKRDRGFYGYTF. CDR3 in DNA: TGTGCCAGCAAGGCAAAGAGGGACAGGGGGTTCTATGGCTACACCTTC.